The 2 T cell receptor beta chains presented below share a single source sample, sequenced in a study of read filtering for tumor transcriptome and immune sequencing. The library was built from roughly 400 ng RNA with molecular barcoded adaptors for alpha/delta and beta/gamma chains. Each CDR3 protein gets one entry after TCRdb re-called the reads with MiXCR. Of about 130,000 distinct CDR3 sequences in the sample, 13% were seen once. The sample consisted of a population of CD138-negative cells sorted from bone marrow. Receptors were obtained from a donor at least 40 years old with multiple myeloma.

Notes on this clonotype: This may arise from a read error, as a much more abundant clone is one base away. V gene TRBV20-1 combines with J gene TRBJ2-1; 8 bases fit TRBD1. There are 14 residues in the CDR3. The germline gives CDR1 DFQATT, CDR2 SNEGSKA (reference sequence). CDR3 nucleotides: TGCAGTACTAGAGCGGACAGGGTGTACAATGAGCAGTTCTTC. Its protein is CSTRADRVYNEQFF.

This clonotype was recorded at least ten times. V usage is TRBV2 and J usage is TRBJ2-1; 8 bases fit TRBD1. The germline V gene encodes CDR1 SNHLY and CDR2 FYNNEI. This CDR3 spans 13 amino acids. V lost 7 bases and J lost 7; bases outside the gene matches: 6. The chain's CDR3 is CASNGQGRNEQFF. The CDR3 DNA follows: TGTGCCAGCAACGGACAGGGTAGGAATGAGCAGTTCTTC.